This T cell receptor beta chain comes out of a study of blood T cell repertoires in COVID-19 (dated by TCRdb to 2020 to 2021). Background for the entire study: The collaborator samples originated in the United States, Italy and Spain and spanned the acute and convalescent phases of COVID-19. The material from the prospective study consisted of cDNA or gDNA derived from T cells, B-cell-depleted T cells, or PBMCs. Subjects who had been exposed to COVID-19, were actively infected with it, or had recovered from it provided the deeply sampled blood TCRbeta repertoires that made up the dataset. A freely available public database, intended as a resource for researchers studying the immune response to SARS-CoV-2, is where the repertoires were released. Samples were obtained from the ongoing ImmuneRACE study (first 160 participants) and from 950 to 1,500 subjects provided by 6 global collaborators. Nearly every sample came with metadata listing a de-identified subject ID, COVID-19 status, age in years and sex. HLA class I and class II types, where available, came from metadata supplied by the sample provider rather than from assay-based typing.

Details on this clone: The antigen this receptor binds is unknown. No quality values exist for individual bases; no much larger clone is one base distant.

TCRbeta CDR3 regions were amplified from genomic DNA by means of the immunoSEQ Assay, a bias-controlled multiplex PCR. As for how the authors treated the data: The number of nucleated cells in each sample was estimated from the amplification of reference gene primers within the assay. To quantify the absolute abundance of each unique TCRbeta CDR3 rearrangement, sequence reads were collapsed and filtered. Productive Simpson clonality was computed per sample as the square root of Simpson's diversity index over productive rearrangements. TCRdb stores this immuneACCESS table with in-frame sequences only. Part of the clones is absent; in the studies checked, under half of the shortfall reflects unresolved V genes, and no reason is known for the rest. Clonal size and the V and J genes are those of that table, whereas D and trimming came from the DNA. The sample table lists a few hundred thousand clones, 88% of them with a count of one. The ten most abundant clones make up about 3.4% of the sample.

In the prospective study, participants were about 18 to 95 years old, resided in 20 to 30 geographic areas of the United States, and were enrolled through a virtual design. In the prospective study, participants were assigned to cohorts based on the clinical history participants reported in a screening survey and a study questionnaire. Exposed participants had been in contact, within 2 weeks of entering the study, with a person who had a PCR-confirmed or clinician-diagnosed case of COVID-19. Mobile phlebotomists in the prospective study collected whole blood, serum and a nasopharyngeal or oropharyngeal swab from every participant. Additional blood draws and questionnaires over an approximately 2-month period could optionally be provided by prospective study participants. Blood samples from the prospective study were shipped frozen or at room temperature prior to DNA extraction. General findings and caveats noted by the study authors: The amount of clinical and demographic metadata varied by source and participant and was provided uncurated.

The germline V gene sets CDR1 to SGHAT and CDR2 to FQNNGV. The CDR3, cysteine through phenylalanine, is 14 amino acids long. Only the CDR3 part of the read is kept: 42 bases, read in frame from the first base. V and J are truncated by 5 bases and 4 bases respectively, leaving an intervening sequence of 11 bases. Input material: PBMCs or T cells enriched from blood (not recorded which). The V and J genes are TRBV11-2 and TRBJ2-2; 5 matching bases give a weak D call of TRBD1. The receptor was derived from a woman aged 40 to 50 who had been exposed to COVID-19. In nucleotides, the sequence is TGTGCCAGCAGCCCAGGGATTGGCACCGGGGAGCTGTTTTTT. This codes for CASSPGIGTGELFF.